This T cell receptor (beta chain) comes out of a study of molecular identifiers for immune sequencing clone quantification. Study-wide results and limits: Spiked-in Jurkat TCR RNA corresponding to one cell was reported as detectable against about 1 million naive cells.

The CDR3 is made up of 15 amino acids. Germline V gene data show CDR1 as SGHVS and CDR2 as FNYEAQ. The V and J ends lost 5 bases and 2 bases, in that order; junction bases with no gene match: 5. With 10%, 30% or 50% of RNA, about 20,000 to 1,000,000 naive CD8 T cells were sequenced. As CD8+CD4-CCR7+CD45RA+ cells, naive CD8 T cells were sorted. TCRdb processed the PCR reads anew with MiXCR; each CDR3 protein has one entry. Of approximately 41,000 distinct CDR3 sequences listed, under 25% are singletons. Concerning this clonotype: Its antigen is undetermined.

The chain links TRBV7-6 to TRBJ2-2; 7 bases fit TRBD1. Material for sequencing was naive CD8+ T cells from blood, with Jurkat cell RNA spiked in. Subset meaning: FACS-sorted CD8+CD4-CCR7+CD45RA+ naive T cells. This TCR was sampled from a human donor in good health. Some libraries in this study had Jurkat cell RNA spiked in. CDR3 amino acids: CASSLGTENTGELFF. CDR3 nucleotide sequence: TGTGCCAGCAGCCTAGGGACAGAAAACACCGGGGAGCTGTTTTTT. Complete variable domain (other parts from reference TRBV7-6 and TRBJ2-2): GAGVSQSPRYKVTKRGQDVALRCDPISGHVSLYWYRQALGQGPEFLTYFNYEAQQDKSGLPNDRFSAERPEGSISTLTIQRTEQRDSAMYRCASSLGTENTGELFFGEGSRLTVL.